This T cell receptor beta chain comes out of a study of blood T cell repertoires in COVID-19. Study at large: The United States, Italy and Spain supplied acute and convalescent COVID-19 samples. Sources were T cells, B-cell-depleted T cells, or PBMCs; the material itself was cDNA or gDNA.

Original analysis: By means of reference gene primer amplification, nucleated cell counts were estimated. Profiled with immunoSEQ multiplex PCR; TCRdb holds only in-frame clones, not every one. From that table come the V and J calls and clone size; the DNA was used to work out D and trimming. The data contain over 200,000 clones, 75% to 90% of them singletons. The V end was cut by 1 base, the J end by 2 bases, with 17 bases between. The CDR3 sequence is 17 residues long. Per the germline V gene, CDR1 is SQVTM and CDR2 is ANQGSEA. Sequenced sample: peripheral blood. The sequence was collected from a human donor in a cohort sampled during active COVID-19. J is TRBJ1-4 and V is TRBV29-1; D not resolved. CDR3 sequence (DNA): TGCAGCGTTGAAGGGAAATCTTTCGGGTATACTAATGAAAAACTGTTTTTT. Translated, it gives CSVEGKSFGYTNEKLFF.